This T cell receptor beta chain was sequenced in a study of T cell changes during pregnancy in multiple sclerosis. Sequencing was performed with immunoSEQ multiplex PCR; in TCRdb, only in-frame clones are kept and a portion is missing. The sample comprises 85,000 to 100,000 clones, approximately 92% of which are singletons, and under 3% rests with the top ten. The CDR3 has 14 residues. The V end lost 7 bases, the J end lost 1 base, and 12 bases lay between the germline ends. Germline V gives CDR1 SNHLY, CDR2 FYNNEI. Sequenced here: peripheral blood, sampled in the first trimester of pregnancy. The receptor comes from a female donor with multiple sclerosis, enrolled in a pregnancy study. This sequence joins TRBV2 and TRBJ2-3, with TRBD1 as a possible D gene (5 bases). The CDR3 DNA is TGTGCCAGCACTAGAGGCAGGGGCACAGATACGCAGTATTTT. Translating gives CASTRGRGTDTQYF. Full variable domain (remainder filled in from reference TRBV2 and TRBJ2-3): EPEVTQTPSHQVTQMGQEVILRCVPISNHLYFYWYRQILGQKVEFLVSFYNNEISEKSEIFDDQFSVERPDGSNFTLKIRSTKLEDSAMYFCASTRGRGTDTQYFGPGTRLTVL.